The rows below give T cell receptor beta chains drawn from one sample of a study of blood T cell repertoires in COVID-19. Libraries were prepared by immunoSEQ multiplex PCR; TCRdb keeps only in-frame clonotypes and omits some of them. The repertoire has tens of thousands of clones, roughly 84% of them found once; the top ten carry 25%. Sequencing was done on a sample of peripheral blood. These receptors were collected from a man aged 55 to 69 with acute or convalescent COVID-19. Each CDR3 is given without its conserved first and last residue. D genes are given only for firm matches. Size tells how often a clone was seen (once, few, many) or the class of an expanded clone, and some rows leave it out.

>TRBV3-1/TRBV3-2|NA|NA
ASSQSGDSPLH
>TRBV28|NA|TRBD1
ASSFGQGRLGQNIQY
>TRBV4-2|NA|TRBD2
ASSPSGGAVSYNEQF
>TRBV28|NA|TRBD1
ASSTGQAKAF
>TRBV4-1|NA|NA
ASSQVGSSGTDTQY
>TRBV18|NA|TRBD1
ASSPPGQGGTDTQY
>TRBV5-4|once|NA
ASSLVGVGGEQF
>TRBV4-2|NA|TRBD2
ASSQEKGAGGQETQY
>TRBV25-1|NA|NA
ASSLPYGGYNEQF
>TRBV9|NA|TRBD1
ASSAGTGGQPQH
>TRBV19|NA|TRBD2
ASSNPGLAAGDTQY
>TRBV19|NA|TRBD1
ASSPPGQGAHTQNGYT
>TRBV6-2/TRBV6-3|NA|NA
ASSSLYGYT
>TRBV9|NA|NA
ASRLAPGGAYGYT
>TRBV18|NA|TRBD1
ASSPQPGTGSGTGELF
>TRBV6-5|NA|TRBD1
ASGTVNTEAF
>TRBV29-1|NA|TRBD1
SVERDRGYGYT
>TRBV6-6|NA|NA
ASSYSSAGGISPLH
>TRBV7-9|NA|NA
ASSLAGGQETQY
>TRBV5-1|NA|TRBD2
ASGLGLLAGLTDTQY
>TRBV27|NA|NA
ASSFVLGRTDTQY
>TRBV18|NA|TRBD1
ASSPQGALNTEAF
>TRBV5-8|NA|NA
ASSPGGGQGTDTQY
>TRBV28|NA|NA
ASSSTSSGWGNQPQH
>TRBV7-2|once|NA
ASSLGWRYEQY
>TRBV19|NA|NA
ASSSQPGFGQPQH
>TRBV19|NA|NA
ASSIGVYSNQPQH
>TRBV4-1|NA|NA
ASSHPQGRAGELF
>TRBV7-9|many|TRBD1
ASSALWTGSTDTQY
>TRBV11-2|NA|NA
ASSSGETQY
>TRBV7-2|NA|NA
ASSFLAPSTDTQY
>TRBV3-1/TRBV3-2|NA|TRBD1
ASSPPGQGWRDEQF
>TRBV11-2|NA|NA
ASSPSGQGDLKLF
>TRBV6-5|NA|NA
ASSSQGPNTEAF
>TRBV15|NA|TRBD1
ATSRRDSYNSPLH
>TRBV3-1/TRBV3-2|NA|NA
ASSHLNYQPQH
>TRBV3-1/TRBV3-2|few|NA
ASSQIPGQRLQETQY
>TRBV27|NA|TRBD1
ASSLRRTGIDNEQF
>TRBV5-4|NA|TRBD1
ASTIRGPQETQY
>TRBV15|NA|NA
ATSLGGTFGNEQF
>TRBV19|NA|NA
ASSMYLYQGQVNYEQY
>TRBV5-1|NA|TRBD1
ASSSRDRGTEAF
>TRBV3-1/TRBV3-2|NA|NA
ASSQGQGNGELF
>TRBV5-3|NA|TRBD2
ARSPVIRLAGVLTGELF
>TRBV7-8|NA|NA
ASSFQGYNEQF
>TRBV18|few|NA
ASSLNSGQETQY
>TRBV28|NA|NA
ASLQGNYGYT
>TRBV28|few|NA
AGADRINQPQH
>TRBV7-2|NA|TRBD1
ASSWDRGLGEQY
>TRBV7-2|NA|TRBD1
ASSLGGQWGPKAAYEQY
>TRBV11-2|NA|TRBD1
ASSSLRRDRPGTQY
>TRBV5-6|NA|TRBD1
ASSLRDRRAYEQY
>TRBV4-1|once|TRBD1
ASSTTGTGAGELF
>TRBV7-6|NA|NA
ASSISGQGSMNTQY
>TRBV11-2|NA|NA
ASSLGGPGELF
>TRBV19|NA|NA
ASSRPGHANTEAF
>TRBV13|NA|TRBD1
ASSLDRGETQY
>TRBV7-9|NA|NA
ASSLGGAAADTQY
>TRBV6-5|NA|TRBD1
ASSYFGTGAQETQY